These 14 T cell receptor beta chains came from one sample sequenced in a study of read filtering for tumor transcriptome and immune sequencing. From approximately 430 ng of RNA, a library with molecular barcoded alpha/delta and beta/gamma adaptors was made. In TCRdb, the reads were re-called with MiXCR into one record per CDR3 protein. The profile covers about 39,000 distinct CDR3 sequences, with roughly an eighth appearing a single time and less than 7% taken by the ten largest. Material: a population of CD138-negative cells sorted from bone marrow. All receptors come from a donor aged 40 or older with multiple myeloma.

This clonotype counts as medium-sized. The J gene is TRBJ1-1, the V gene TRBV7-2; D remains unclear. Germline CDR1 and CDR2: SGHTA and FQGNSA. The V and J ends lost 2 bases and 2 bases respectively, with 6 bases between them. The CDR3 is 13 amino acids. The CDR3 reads CASSLHRNTEAFF. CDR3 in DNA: TGTGCCAGCAGCTTACATCGTAACACTGAAGCTTTCTTT.

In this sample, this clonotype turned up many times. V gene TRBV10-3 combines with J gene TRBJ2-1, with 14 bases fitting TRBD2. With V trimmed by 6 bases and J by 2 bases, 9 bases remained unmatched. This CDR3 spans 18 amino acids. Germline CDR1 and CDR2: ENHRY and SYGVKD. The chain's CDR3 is CAISEGTSGRTAYNEQFF. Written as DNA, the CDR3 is TGTGCCATCAGCGAAGGGACTAGCGGGAGAACCGCCTACAATGAGCAGTTCTTC.

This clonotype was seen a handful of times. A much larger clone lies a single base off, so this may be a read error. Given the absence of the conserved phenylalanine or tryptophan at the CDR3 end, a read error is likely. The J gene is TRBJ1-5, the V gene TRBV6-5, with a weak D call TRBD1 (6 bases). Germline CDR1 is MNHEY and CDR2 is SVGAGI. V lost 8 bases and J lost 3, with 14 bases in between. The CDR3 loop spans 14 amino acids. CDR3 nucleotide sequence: TGTGCCAGCTCGATTGGGGGCAACAATCAGCCCCAGCATCTT. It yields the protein CASSIGGNNQPQHL.

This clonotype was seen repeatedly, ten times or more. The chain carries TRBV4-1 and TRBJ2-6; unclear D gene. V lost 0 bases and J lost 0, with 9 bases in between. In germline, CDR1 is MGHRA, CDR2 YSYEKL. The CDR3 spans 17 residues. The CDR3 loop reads CASSQDRGISGANVLTF. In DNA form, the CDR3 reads TGCGCCAGCAGCCAAGATAGAGGTATCTCTGGGGCCAACGTCCTGACTTTC.

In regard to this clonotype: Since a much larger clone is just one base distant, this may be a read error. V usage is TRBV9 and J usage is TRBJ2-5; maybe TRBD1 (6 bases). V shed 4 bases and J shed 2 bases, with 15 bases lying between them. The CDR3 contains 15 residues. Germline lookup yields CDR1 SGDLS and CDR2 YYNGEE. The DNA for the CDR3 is TGTGCCAGCAGCCCCAACGGACAGAAACAAGAGACCCAGTACTTC. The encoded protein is CASSPNGQKQETQYF.

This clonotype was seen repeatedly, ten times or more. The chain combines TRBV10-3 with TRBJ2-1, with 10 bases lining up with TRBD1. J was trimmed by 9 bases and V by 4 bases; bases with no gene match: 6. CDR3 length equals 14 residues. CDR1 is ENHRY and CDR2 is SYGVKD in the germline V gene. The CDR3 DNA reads TGTGCCATCAGTGCCCGGGACAGGGGAGGTGAGCAGTTCTTC. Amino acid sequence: CAISARDRGGEQFF.

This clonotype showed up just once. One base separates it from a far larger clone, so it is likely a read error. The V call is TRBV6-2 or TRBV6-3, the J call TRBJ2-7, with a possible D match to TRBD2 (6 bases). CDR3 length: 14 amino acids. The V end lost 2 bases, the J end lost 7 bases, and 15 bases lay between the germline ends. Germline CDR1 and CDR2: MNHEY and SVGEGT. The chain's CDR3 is CASSYAGTPREQYF. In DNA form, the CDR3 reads TGTGCCAGCAGTTACGCGGGGACGCCTAGGGAGCAGTACTTC.

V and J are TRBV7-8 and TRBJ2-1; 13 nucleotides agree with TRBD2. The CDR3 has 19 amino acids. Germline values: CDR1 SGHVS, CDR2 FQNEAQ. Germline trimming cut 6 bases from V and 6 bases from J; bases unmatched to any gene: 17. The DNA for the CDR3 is TGTGCCAGCAGACCCCGGCGGGGACTAGCGGGATCTTTGGGCAATGAGCAGTTCTTC. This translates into CASRPRRGLAGSLGNEQFF.

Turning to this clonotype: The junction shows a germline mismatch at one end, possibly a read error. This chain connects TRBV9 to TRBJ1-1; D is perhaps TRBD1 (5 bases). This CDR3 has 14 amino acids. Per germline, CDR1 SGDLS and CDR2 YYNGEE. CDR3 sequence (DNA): TGTGCCAGCAGCCGGGACGGGTTGAACACTGAAGCTCTCTTT. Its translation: CASSRDGLNTEALF.

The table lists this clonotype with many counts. The CDR3 coding sequence is TGTGCCATTTTCGACAGGAGCACAGATACGCAGTATTTT. It specifies CAIFDRSTDTQYF. The chain employs TRBV10-3 and TRBJ2-3; the D gene is possibly TRBD1 (6 bases). V lost 9 bases to trimming and J lost 0 bases, with 10 bases between them. Germline V lookup: CDR1 ENHRY, CDR2 SYGVKD. The CDR3 is 13 residues long.

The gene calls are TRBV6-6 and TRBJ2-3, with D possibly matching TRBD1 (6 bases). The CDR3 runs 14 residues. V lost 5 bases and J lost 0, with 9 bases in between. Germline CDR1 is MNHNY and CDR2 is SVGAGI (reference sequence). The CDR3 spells CASSRTASTDTQYF. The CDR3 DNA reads TGTGCCAGCAGTAGGACAGCCAGCACAGATACGCAGTATTTT.

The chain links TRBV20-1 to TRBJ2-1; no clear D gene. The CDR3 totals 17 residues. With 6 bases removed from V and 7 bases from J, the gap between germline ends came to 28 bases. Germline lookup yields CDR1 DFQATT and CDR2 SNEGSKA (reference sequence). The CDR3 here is CSATPPRTVRLFNEQFF. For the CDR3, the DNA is TGCAGTGCCACCCCCCCCCGAACAGTGCGTCTTTTTAATGAGCAGTTCTTC.

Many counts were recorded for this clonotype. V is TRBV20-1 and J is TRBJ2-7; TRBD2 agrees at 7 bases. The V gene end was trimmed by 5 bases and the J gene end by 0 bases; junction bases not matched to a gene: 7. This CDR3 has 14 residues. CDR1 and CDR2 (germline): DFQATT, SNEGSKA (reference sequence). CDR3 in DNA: TGCAGTGCTCTACCCGGGACTACCTCCTACGAGCAGTACTTC. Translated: CSALPGTTSYEQYF.

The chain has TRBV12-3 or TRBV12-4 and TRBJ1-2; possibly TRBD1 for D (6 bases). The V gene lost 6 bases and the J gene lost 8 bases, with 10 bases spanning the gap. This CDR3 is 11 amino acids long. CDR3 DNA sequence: TGTGCCAGCAGGCACAGGGAAGGCTACACCTTC. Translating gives CASRHREGYTF.